The subject of this entry is one TCR beta chain. As yet, its antigen is unknown. The PCR was carried out with 60 Vbeta primers and 13 Jbeta primers. Clones were sequenced by immunoSEQ multiplex PCR, and TCRdb holds only the in-frame ones, with some missing. This table holds about 160,000 clones, 75% to 80% found once. This sample stems from a study of cytomegalovirus exposure and HLA in healthy donors. Whole-study findings and limits: The study recorded 164 TCR beta chains that were cytomegalovirus-associated. The authors later found TCR association rates varying by HLA locus, with DRB1 most and HLA-C fewest.

V was shortened by 3 bases and J by 5 bases, with 8 bases between the two germline ends. This CDR3 is built from 12 residues. Germline V lookup: CDR1 SGHRS, CDR2 YFSETQ. The TCR was taken from a woman aged 50 to 65 in good health and CMV-seropositive. Sequenced material: PBMCs. The chain recombines TRBV5-1 with TRBJ1-2; D gene ambiguous. The CDR3 loop is CASSSSFYGYTF. The CDR3, as DNA: TGCGCCAGCAGCTCGAGCTTTTATGGCTACACCTTC. Full variable domain (rest looked up from reference TRBV5-1 and TRBJ1-2): KAGVTQTPRYLIKTRGQQVTLSCSPISGHRSVSWYQQTPGQGLQFLFEYFSETQRNKGNFPGRFSGRQFSNSRSEMNVSTLELGDSALYLCASSSSFYGYTFGSGTRLTVV.